This T cell receptor beta chain comes out of a study of T cell repertoires in cytomegalovirus infection. Study-wide context: CMV infection plus the matching HLA type was flagged by public TCR beta signatures.

Study observations and caveats: Clonotype analysis showed dominance of the ex vivo response by HLA-C-restricted CMV-specific TCR beta clonotypes. Adding up the frequency of public TCR beta families identified people who carried CMV plus the relevant HLA.

TCRdb reprocessed the reads via MiXCR and lists one record per CDR3 protein. The sample includes fewer than 550,000 distinct CDR3 sequences, around 10% of them seen just once. This clonotype was detected many times. The antigen is not known. V gave up 1 base and J gave up 5 bases; unmatched junction bases: 7. The CDR3 sequence is 15 residues long. Germline assignment: CDR1 SGHTA and CDR2 FQGNSA. This sequence joins TRBV7-2 and TRBJ2-5; 7 bases line up with TRBD1. Input material: PBMCs. This clonotype originated in a human donor in good health (CMV status not recorded). Some clones in this sample may be carry-over from other donors' samples. CDR3 sequence: CASSLDGTALETQYF. As DNA, the CDR3 is TGTGCCAGCAGCTTAGACGGGACAGCCCTGGAGACCCAGTACTTC.